A single sample gave rise to the 12 T cell receptor beta chains below, sequenced in a study of molecular identifiers for immune sequencing clone quantification. MiXCR was run by TCRdb on the PCR reads, yielding one entry per CDR3 protein. The sample has some 320,000 distinct CDR3 sequences, roughly a quarter seen once; the top ten hold around 0.7%. The sample consisted of naive CD8+ T cells from blood, with Jurkat cell RNA spiked in. Stated subset: FACS-sorted CD8+CD4-CCR7+CD45RA+ naive T cells. These receptors all stem from a human donor in good health. Some libraries in this study had Jurkat cell RNA spiked in.

A remark on this clonotype: A much more abundant neighbour one base away suggests this may be a read error. V usage is TRBV7-9 and J usage is TRBJ1-1; no clear D. The CDR3 has 12 amino acids. The V and J ends lost 11 bases and 6 bases respectively, with 16 bases between them. Germline assignment: CDR1 SEHNR and CDR2 FQNEAQ (reference sequence). CDR3 sequence reads: CAEDGDKAEAFF. CDR3 coding DNA: TGTGCCGAAGACGGGGATAAGGCTGAAGCTTTCTTT.

This clonotype was observed at least ten times. CDR3 sequence (DNA): TGTGCCAGCAGTTACACATCGACGTACCAAGAGACCCAGTACTTC. Translated: CASSYTSTYQETQYF. The rearrangement links TRBV6-2 or TRBV6-3 to TRBJ2-5; D unclear. The CDR3 is made up of 15 amino acids. Between the trimmed V and J ends, which lost 2 bases and 0 bases, there was a span of 10 bases. Germline V gives CDR1 MNHEY, CDR2 SVGEGT.

In this sample, this clonotype turned up many times. The J gene is TRBJ2-3, the V gene TRBV7-2, with a weak D call TRBD2 (6 bases). The CDR3 has 16 amino acids. V lost 5 bases to trimming and J lost 0 bases, with 15 bases between them. Germline values: CDR1 SGHTA, CDR2 FQGNSA. The CDR3 DNA is TGTGCCAGCAGCCCCCCGGGACTCCAAAGCACAGATACGCAGTATTTT. The encoded protein is CASSPPGLQSTDTQYF.

In this sample, this clonotype turned up many times. The V and J genes are TRBV4-3 and TRBJ2-1, with 10 positions matching TRBD1. The J segment lost 15 bases and the V segment lost 1 base, leaving 15 bases of the junction unmatched. Germline assignment: CDR1 LGHNA and CDR2 YSLEER. The length of the CDR3 is 16 residues. CDR3 sequence reads: CASSQGFGTGEPMGFF. CDR3 DNA: TGCGCCAGCAGCCAAGGTTTCGGGACAGGGGAACCCATGGGGTTCTTC.

V gene TRBV27 combines with J gene TRBJ2-3; 9 nucleotides agree with TRBD1. This CDR3 contains 17 residues. CDR1 MNHEY and CDR2 SMNVEV come from the germline V gene (reference sequence). Losses at the gene ends were 6 bases for V and 8 bases for J; bases not matched to a gene: 18. The CDR3 is CASSPRYPGQGAGTQYF. In DNA form, the CDR3 reads TGTGCCAGCAGCCCTAGGTATCCGGGACAGGGCGCAGGTACGCAGTATTTT.

Comments on this clonotype: This is likely a read error, given that the CDR3 carries no conserved phenylalanine or tryptophan at its end. CDR3 DNA sequence: TGTGCCAGCAGCTTAGGAGGCTTTGGGGCCAACGTCCTGACTTAC. As protein: CASSLGGFGANVLTY. The chain employs TRBV7-9 and TRBJ2-6, with D hard to call. CDR1 and CDR2 from the germline V gene are SEHNR and FQNEAQ (reference sequence). The CDR3 runs to 15 residues. Trimming took off 1 base at V and 3 bases at J, with 7 bases between the two ends.

A single count supports this clonotype. Just one base apart from a much larger clone, this may be a read error. The chain uses TRBV9 and TRBJ1-1, with D possibly being TRBD1 (5 bases). Trimming took off 3 bases at V and 7 bases at J, with 13 bases between the two ends. The CDR3 totals 13 residues. From germline, CDR1 is SGDLS and CDR2 YYNGEE. CDR3 residues: CASSALGTDEAFF. Here the CDR3 DNA reads TGTGCCAGCAGCGCTCTCGGGACGGATGAAGCTTTCTTT.

About this clonotype: A junction boundary mismatches the germline segment, possibly from a read error. The rearrangement joins TRBV15 to TRBJ2-2, with TRBD1 matching over 12 bases. The CDR3 is made up of 17 amino acids. Per the germline V gene, CDR1 is LNHNV and CDR2 is YYDKDF (reference sequence). As DNA, the CDR3 is TGTGTCACCAGCTACCCGGGACAGGGGGCGAAGACCGGGGAGCTGTTTTTT. Translation gives CVTSYPGQGAKTGELFF.

This clonotype was recorded many times. The chain employs TRBV6-2 or TRBV6-3 and TRBJ1-1; D is ambiguous. The CDR3 totals 13 residues. Trimming took off 1 base at V and 1 base at J, with 4 bases between the two ends. Germline V CDR1 and CDR2: MNHEY, SVGEGT. The CDR3 protein is CASSYFTNTEAFF. CDR3 sequence (DNA): TGTGCCAGCAGTTACTTCACGAACACTGAAGCTTTCTTT.

In its sample, this clonotype was seen a few times. This chain links TRBV6-2 or TRBV6-3 with TRBJ2-5, with 7 bases that match TRBD1. Germline lookup yields CDR1 MNHEY and CDR2 SVGEGT. Trimming removed 6 bases from V and 3 bases from J; junction bases left unmatched: 13. The CDR3 consists of 16 residues. For the CDR3, the DNA is TGTGCCAGCAGCCTCTTGACCGGGACAGCGAAAGAGACCCAGTACTTC. It codes for CASSLLTGTAKETQYF.

The chain joins TRBV12-3 or TRBV12-4 to TRBJ1-5; a possible D gene is TRBD1 (6 bases). The CDR3 covers 14 residues. V lost 3 bases, J lost 7 bases, and 13 bases lay in between. In DNA, the CDR3 is TGTGCCAGCAGTTTGGGGGGGCGCAGGCAGCCCCAGCATTTT. Its translation: CASSLGGRRQPQHF.

This clonotype was detected a few times. The genes are TRBV7-3 and TRBJ1-5; tentative D call: TRBD1 (6 bases). The CDR3 totals 15 residues. Germline loops: CDR1 SGHTA, CDR2 FQGTGA. V was shortened by 2 bases and J by 6 bases, with 14 bases between the two germline ends. CDR3 sequence: CASSLVNGQLQPQHF. CDR3 coding DNA: TGTGCCAGCAGCTTAGTAAACGGACAGCTTCAGCCCCAGCATTTT. Variable domain in full (rest from reference TRBV7-3 and TRBJ1-5): GAGVSQTPSNKVTEKGKYVELRCDPISGHTALYWYRQSLGQGPEFLIYFQGTGAADDSGLPNDRFFAVRPEGSVSTLKIQRTERGDSAVYLCASSLVNGQLQPQHFGDGTRLSIL.